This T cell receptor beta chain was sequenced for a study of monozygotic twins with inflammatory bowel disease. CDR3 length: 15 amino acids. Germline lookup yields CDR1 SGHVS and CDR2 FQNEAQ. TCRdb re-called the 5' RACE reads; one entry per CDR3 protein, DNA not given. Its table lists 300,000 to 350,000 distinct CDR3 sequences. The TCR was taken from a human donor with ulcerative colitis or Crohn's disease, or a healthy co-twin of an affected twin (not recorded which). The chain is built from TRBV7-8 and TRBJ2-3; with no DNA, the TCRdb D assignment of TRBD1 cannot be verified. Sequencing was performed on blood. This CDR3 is CASSYGTGHTDTQYF. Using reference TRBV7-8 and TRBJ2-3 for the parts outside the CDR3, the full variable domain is GAGVSQSPRYKVAKRGQDVALRCDPISGHVSLFWYQQALGQGPEFLTYFQNEAQLDKSGLPSDRFFAERPEGSVSTLKIQRTQQEDSAVYLCASSYGTGHTDTQYFGPGTRLTVL.